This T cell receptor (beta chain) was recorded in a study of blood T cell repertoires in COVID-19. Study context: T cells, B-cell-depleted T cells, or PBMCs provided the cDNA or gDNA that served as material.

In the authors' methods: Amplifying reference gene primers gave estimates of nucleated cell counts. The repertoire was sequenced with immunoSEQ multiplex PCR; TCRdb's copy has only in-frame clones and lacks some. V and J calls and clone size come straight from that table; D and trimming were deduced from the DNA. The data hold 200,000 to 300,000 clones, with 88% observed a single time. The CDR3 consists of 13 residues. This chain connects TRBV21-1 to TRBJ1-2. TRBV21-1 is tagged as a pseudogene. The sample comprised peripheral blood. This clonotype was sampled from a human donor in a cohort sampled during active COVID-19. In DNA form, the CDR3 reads TGTGCCAGCAGCAAACCCCGCCTCGGTGGCTACACCTTC. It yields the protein CASSKPRLGGYTF.